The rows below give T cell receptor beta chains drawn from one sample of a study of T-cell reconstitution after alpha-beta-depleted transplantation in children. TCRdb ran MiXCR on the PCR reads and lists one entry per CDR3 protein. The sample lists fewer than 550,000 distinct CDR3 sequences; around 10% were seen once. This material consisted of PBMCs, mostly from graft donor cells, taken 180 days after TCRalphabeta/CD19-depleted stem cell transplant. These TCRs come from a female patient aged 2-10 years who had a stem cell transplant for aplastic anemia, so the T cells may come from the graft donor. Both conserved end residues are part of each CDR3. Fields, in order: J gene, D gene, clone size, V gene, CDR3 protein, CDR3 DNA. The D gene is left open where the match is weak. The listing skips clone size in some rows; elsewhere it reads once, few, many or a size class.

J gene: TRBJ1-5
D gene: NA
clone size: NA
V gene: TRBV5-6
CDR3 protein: CASSLGSGSFQPQHF
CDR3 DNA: TGTGCCAGCAGCTTGGGGTCAGGGAGTTTTCAGCCCCAGCATTTT

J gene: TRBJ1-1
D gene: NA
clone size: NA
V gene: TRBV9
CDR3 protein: CASSVDGQNTEAFF
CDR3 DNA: TGTGCCAGCAGCGTAGATGGACAGAACACTGAAGCTTTCTTT

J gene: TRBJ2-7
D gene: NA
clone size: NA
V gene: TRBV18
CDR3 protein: CASSPFLQGTMGYEQYF
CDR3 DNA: TGTGCCAGCTCACCATTCCTACAGGGCACAATGGGGTACGAGCAGTACTTC

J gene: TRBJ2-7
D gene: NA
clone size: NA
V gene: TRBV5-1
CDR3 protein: CASSLEHREQYF
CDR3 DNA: TGCGCCAGCAGCTTGGAACATCGCGAGCAGTACTTC

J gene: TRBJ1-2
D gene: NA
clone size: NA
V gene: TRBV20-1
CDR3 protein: CSARPGSHPNYGYTF
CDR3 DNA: TGCAGTGCTAGACCGGGCAGCCATCCTAACTATGGCTACACCTTC

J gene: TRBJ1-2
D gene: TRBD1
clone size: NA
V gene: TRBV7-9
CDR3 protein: CASSLAGDRVFYGYTF
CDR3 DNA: TGTGCCAGCAGCTTAGCTGGGGACAGGGTCTTCTATGGCTACACCTTC

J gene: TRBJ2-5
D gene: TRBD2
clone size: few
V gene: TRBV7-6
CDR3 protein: CASSFRTSVVETQYF
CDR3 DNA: TGTGCCAGCAGCTTCCGGACTAGCGTCGTAGAGACCCAGTACTTC

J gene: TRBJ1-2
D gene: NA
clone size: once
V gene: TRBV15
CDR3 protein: CATSRDKSNYGYTF
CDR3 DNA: TGTGCCACCAGCAGAGATAAATCTAACTATGGCTACACCTTC

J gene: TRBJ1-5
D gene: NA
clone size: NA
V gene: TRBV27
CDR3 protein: CASSFAGNERPQHF
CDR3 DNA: TGTGCCAGCAGTTTCGCAGGAAACGAAAGGCCCCAGCATTTT

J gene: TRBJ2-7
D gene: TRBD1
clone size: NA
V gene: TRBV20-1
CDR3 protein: CSALDRVSYEQYF
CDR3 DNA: TGCAGTGCCCTGGACAGGGTGTCCTACGAGCAGTACTTC

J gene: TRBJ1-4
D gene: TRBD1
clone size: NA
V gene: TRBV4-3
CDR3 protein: CASSQDRGEEKLFF
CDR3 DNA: TGCGCCAGCAGCCAGGACAGGGGAGAGGAAAAACTGTTTTTT

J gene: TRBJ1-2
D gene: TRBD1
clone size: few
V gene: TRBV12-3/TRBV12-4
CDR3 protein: CASSFRGSYYGYTF
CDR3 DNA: TGTGCCAGCAGTTTCAGGGGGTCTTACTATGGCTACACCTTC

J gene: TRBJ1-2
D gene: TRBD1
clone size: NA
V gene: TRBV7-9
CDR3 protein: CASRSGTAHYGYTF
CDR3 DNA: TGTGCCAGCAGATCAGGGACAGCCCACTATGGCTACACCTTC

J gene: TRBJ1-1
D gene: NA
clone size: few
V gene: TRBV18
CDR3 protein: CATLQSLNTEAFF
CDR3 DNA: TGTGCCACCTTACAGTCTCTGAACACTGAAGCTTTCTTT

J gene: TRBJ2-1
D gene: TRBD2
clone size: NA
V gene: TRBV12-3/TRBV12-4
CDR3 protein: CASSSSGRRQFF
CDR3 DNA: TGTGCCAGCAGTTCTAGCGGGAGGAGGCAGTTCTTC

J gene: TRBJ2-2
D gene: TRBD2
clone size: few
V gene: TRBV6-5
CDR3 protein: CASSYSWASGRLNTGELFF
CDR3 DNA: TGTGCCAGCAGTTACTCGTGGGCCAGCGGGAGACTAAACACCGGGGAGCTGTTTTTT

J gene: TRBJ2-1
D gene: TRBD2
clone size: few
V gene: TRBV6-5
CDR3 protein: CASSYRGTSGRGSYNEQFF
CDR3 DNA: TGTGCCAGCAGTTACAGAGGGACTAGCGGGAGGGGCTCCTACAATGAGCAGTTCTTC

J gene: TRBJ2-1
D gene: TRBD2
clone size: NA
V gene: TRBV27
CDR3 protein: CASIVHAGAIHNEQFF
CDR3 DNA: TGTGCCAGCATAGTTCACGCGGGAGCTATACACAATGAGCAGTTCTTC